These T cell receptor beta chains were read from a single sample in a study of T cells in Graves' hyperthyroidism and ophthalmopathy. TCRdb redid the calling of the multiplex PCR reads with MiXCR, one entry per CDR3 protein. The sample records 85,000 to 110,000 distinct CDR3 sequences, over 45% being singletons. The sequencing input was blood. Receptors originate from a man aged 35 to 55 with Graves' hyperthyroidism. The CDR3 runs from the conserved cysteine through the conserved F or W. The order of the fields is CDR3 DNA, CDR3 protein, D gene, clone size, V gene, J gene. The D gene is left open where the match is weak. Not every row has a clone size; where given, it reads once, few, many or a size class.

TGTGCCAGCAGCGTCCGGGGCGGGAGGAATGAGCAGTTCTTC	CASSVRGGRNEQFF	TRBD2	.	TRBV5-5	TRBJ2-1
TGCGCCAGCAGCTTGGACAGGGGGCGGGGGAAAGCTTTCTTT	CASSLDRGRGKAFF	TRBD1	many	TRBV5-1	TRBJ1-1
TGTGCCAGCAGCCAAGTGGCACGGGCACTCGAGCAGTACTTC	CASSQVARALEQYF	.	many	TRBV14	TRBJ2-7
TGCAGCTCTACAGCCCGGGAGAGGGAGACCCAGTACTTC	CSSTARERETQYF	.	.	TRBV20-1	TRBJ2-5
TGTGCCAGCAGCGTATCCGGGACAGGGAATCAGCCCCAGCATTTT	CASSVSGTGNQPQHF	TRBD1	.	TRBV7-9	TRBJ1-5
TGTGCCAGCAGCTTCTCGCGTTACGAGCAGTACTTC	CASSFSRYEQYF	.	many	TRBV11-3	TRBJ2-7
TGCAGTGCGAACTTCCCGGGACTTGGGGGAAGCGATACGCAGTATTTT	CSANFPGLGGSDTQYF	.	many	TRBV20-1	TRBJ2-3
TGCGCCAGCAGCCCCGGAGGGGCAGATACGCAGTATTTT	CASSPGGADTQYF	.	many	TRBV5-1	TRBJ2-3
TGTGCCAGCAGTGAATCCGGGGGGAGCTATGGCTACACCTTC	CASSESGGSYGYTF	.	.	TRBV2	TRBJ1-2
TGTGCCAGCAGTGGATTGGGAGGGGAAAGGTACAATGAGCAGTTCTTC	CASSGLGGERYNEQFF	TRBD2	many	TRBV2	TRBJ2-1
TGTGCCAGCAGCTCTCGTGAGACTGGGGCCAACGTCCTGACTTTC	CASSSRETGANVLTF	.	many	TRBV7-3	TRBJ2-6
TGTGCCAGCAGCCAAGATGGACGTTATAATTCACCCCTCCACTTT	CASSQDGRYNSPLHF	.	many	TRBV14	TRBJ1-6
TGCGGTGCTAGGGATAAATTGCAGGGCGATCAGCCCCAGCATTTT	CGARDKLQGDQPQHF	.	many	TRBV20-1	TRBJ1-5
TGTGCCACCAGCAGAGATCGGACAGTTAATCAGCCCCAGTACTTC	CATSRDRTVNQPQYF	.	.	TRBV15	TRBJ2-5
TGTGCCAGCAGCCTCCCGGGGCCCGGGGAGCTGATCTTT	CASSLPGPGELIF	.	.	TRBV7-9	TRBJ2-2
TGTGCCAGCAGCCTACCGACTAGCATGACCAATGAGCAGTTCTTC	CASSLPTSMTNEQFF	TRBD2	.	TRBV7-2	TRBJ2-1
TGTGCCAGCAGTTACTTACAGGGGGCGGGTGAAAAACTGTTTTTT	CASSYLQGAGEKLFF	TRBD1	many	TRBV6-6	TRBJ1-4
TGCAGCGTTGCCCCGCCTGACAGGGCCAATGAGCAGTTCTTC	CSVAPPDRANEQFF	TRBD1	many	TRBV29-1	TRBJ2-1
TGTGCCAGCAGCCCGCGGACAGACTACGAGCAGTACTTC	CASSPRTDYEQYF	.	many	TRBV5-6	TRBJ2-7
TGCAGTGCTAGGGGGGTTAGCGGGACCTACGAGCAGTACTTC	CSARGVSGTYEQYF	TRBD2	few	TRBV20-1	TRBJ2-7
TGTGCCAGCAGCTTAGTGGGGTCGGGGTTGTACGAGCAGTACTTC	CASSLVGSGLYEQYF	.	.	TRBV7-2	TRBJ2-7
TGTGCCAGCAGTGAATCCGGGGACAGGGGGCAACCGCCCCAGCATTTT	CASSESGDRGQPPQHF	TRBD1	.	TRBV25-1	TRBJ1-5
TGCGCCAGCAGCCCTTGGACAACATCTAGCACAGATACGCAGTATTTT	CASSPWTTSSTDTQYF	.	many	TRBV4-1	TRBJ2-3
TGCGCCAGCAGCTTGGAGCAGGGGGCGGGATCACCCCTCCACTTT	CASSLEQGAGSPLHF	TRBD1	many	TRBV5-1	TRBJ1-6
TGTGCCAGCAGGGCCACTAGCGGGATGAACACCGGGGAGCTGTTTTTT	CASRATSGMNTGELFF	TRBD2	.	TRBV7-2	TRBJ2-2
TGTGCCAGCAGCTTAGAGGCAGGGAACTATGGCTACACCTTC	CASSLEAGNYGYTF	.	.	TRBV7-6	TRBJ1-2
TGTGCCAGCAGTGAATTAGAAGTTTCTCGCTCTGGGGCCAACGTCCTGACTTTC	CASSELEVSRSGANVLTF	.	many	TRBV25-1	TRBJ2-6
TGTGCCTGGAGAAGGACAGAGTACACTGAAGCTTTCTTT	CAWRRTEYTEAFF	.	.	TRBV30	TRBJ1-1
TGCGCCAGCAGCTTGGAATTGGCGGGCGCTGAAGCTTTCTTT	CASSLELAGAEAFF	.	many	TRBV5-1	TRBJ1-1
TGCGCCAGCAGCTTGACAGGGGGGGGTACTGAAGCTTTCTTT	CASSLTGGGTEAFF	TRBD1	many	TRBV5-1	TRBJ1-1
TGTGCCAGCAGCCTGGCAGGGGCAATAAACACCGGGGAGCTGTTTTTT	CASSLAGAINTGELFF	.	many	TRBV7-9	TRBJ2-2
TGTGCCAGCAGCCAGCTGGCCGGGGAGACCCAGTACTTC	CASSQLAGETQYF	.	.	TRBV9	TRBJ2-5
TGCGCCAGCAGCTTGGAGGGCGGGGAGCTGTTTTTT	CASSLEGGELFF	.	many	TRBV5-1	TRBJ2-2
TGTGCCAGCAGCTTCACCGGGACTTTGAACACTGAAGCTCTCTTT	CASSFTGTLNTEALF	.	.	TRBV5-6	TRBJ1-1
TGCAGCGCTTTAGGGCCTCGGGGCCCGGTCACCGGGGAGCTGTTTTTT	CSALGPRGPVTGELFF	.	.	TRBV29-1	TRBJ2-2
TGTGCCAGCAGCTTAGGAGGGAGAACCACCTACGAGCAGTACTTC	CASSLGGRTTYEQYF	.	.	TRBV12-3/TRBV12-4	TRBJ2-7
TGTGCCAGCAGCCCGGCGGACGAAAAACTGTTTTTT	CASSPADEKLFF	.	.	TRBV5-4	TRBJ1-4
TGTGCCAGCAGTTTTTTGGCTGGCACAGATACGCAGTATTTT	CASSFLAGTDTQYF	.	many	TRBV28	TRBJ2-3
TGTGCCATCAGTGAGTCGGACAGGGACTACGAGCAGTACTTC	CAISESDRDYEQYF	TRBD1	.	TRBV10-3	TRBJ2-7
TGTGCCAGCAGCTTAGATAGCGGGGGGGCTTCCGAGCAGTACTTC	CASSLDSGGASEQYF	TRBD2	many	TRBV9	TRBJ2-7
TGTGCCAGCAGCGTAGGAGTGGGAAACAGGGCGGGCTATGGCTACACCTTC	CASSVGVGNRAGYGYTF	.	many	TRBV9	TRBJ1-2
TGTGCCAGCAGTTCTACCGGGACAGGGGGGACCTATAATTCACCCCTCCACTTT	CASSSTGTGGTYNSPLHF	TRBD1	.	TRBV27	TRBJ1-6
TGTGCCAGCAGCTTACCCTACTCCCGGGGGTACAATGAGCAGTTCTTC	CASSLPYSRGYNEQFF	.	many	TRBV7-8	TRBJ2-1
TGTGCCAGCCAGGGGACACCACCGGGAGGGACTGAAGCTTTCTTT	CASQGTPPGGTEAFF	.	.	TRBV6-6	TRBJ1-1
TGTGCCAGCAGCTTAGCGGGACTAGCAAAGACCCAGTACTTC	CASSLAGLAKTQYF	TRBD2	many	TRBV7-6	TRBJ2-5
TGCGCCAGCAGCACCCCGGGACAAAAGGAGGACATTCAGTACTTC	CASSTPGQKEDIQYF	.	many	TRBV5-1	TRBJ2-4
TGTGCCATCACCGACAGGGTGGATAGGTTACAACCGTATTTT	CAITDRVDRLQPYF	TRBD1	.	TRBV10-3	TRBJ2-3
TGCGCCAGCAGCTTGGCAAAACAGGGGACCGGTGAGCAGTACTTC	CASSLAKQGTGEQYF	TRBD1	many	TRBV5-1	TRBJ2-7
TGTGCCAGCAGCGTAGAGGTTCAGGTTAACACCGGGGAGCTGTTTTTT	CASSVEVQVNTGELFF	.	many	TRBV9	TRBJ2-2
TGTGCCAGCAGCGTAGAAGGGGCTCGACGGAATGAGCAGTTCTTC	CASSVEGARRNEQFF	.	many	TRBV9	TRBJ2-1
TGTGCCAGCAGCGTAGGTGGGAGTGCCTCCTACGAGCAGTACTTC	CASSVGGSASYEQYF	.	many	TRBV9	TRBJ2-7
TGTGCCAGCAGTGCCGGACAGGGTTTTAATTCACCCCTCCACTTT	CASSAGQGFNSPLHF	TRBD1	many	TRBV6-4	TRBJ1-6
TGTGCCAGCAGCTCGGGACTCCACAATGAGCAGTTCTTC	CASSSGLHNEQFF	.	many	TRBV7-9	TRBJ2-1
TGTGCCAGCAGCTTTCCGGACAGGGTCGGTTATGGCTACACCTTC	CASSFPDRVGYGYTF	TRBD1	many	TRBV5-8	TRBJ1-2
TGTGCCAGCAGTTACTCGCCTAGCGGGGGGGCGAACACCGGGGAGCTGTTTTTT	CASSYSPSGGANTGELFF	TRBD2	.	TRBV24-1	TRBJ2-2
TGTGCCAGCAGTTTTGTCATGGAGATCACAGATACGCAGTATTTT	CASSFVMEITDTQYF	.	many	TRBV12-3/TRBV12-4	TRBJ2-3
TGTGCCACCAGCGGGGACAGGGCTCCCTACAGTGAGCGGTTCTTC	CATSGDRAPYSERFF	TRBD1	once	TRBV15	TRBJ2-1
TGTGCCAGCAGTTTGGGGGGGCGGGATACGCAGTATTTT	CASSLGGRDTQYF	.	.	TRBV12-3/TRBV12-4	TRBJ2-3